This T cell receptor beta chain stems from a study of blood T cell repertoires in COVID-19. Study at large: Both acute and convalescent COVID-19 samples were obtained from the United States, Italy and Spain. From T cells, B-cell-depleted T cells, or PBMCs came the material, which was cDNA or gDNA.

In the original workflow: Amplification of reference gene primers provided the estimated nucleated cell counts. Method: immunoSEQ multiplex PCR; TCRdb's copy keeps in-frame clones and lacks some. V and J calls and clone size are as listed in that table; D and trimming were resolved from the DNA. The sample lists 250,000 to 350,000 clones, more than 70% occurring once. The TCR comes from a woman younger than 45 who had recovered from COVID-19. The material sequenced was peripheral blood.

For the CDR3, the DNA is TGTGCCAGCGCCCGGGAAAACTTTAATTCACCCCTCCACTTT. This gives the protein CASARENFNSPLHF. V is TRBV27 and J is TRBJ1-6; D is undetermined. The germline CDR1 and CDR2 sequences are MNHEY and SMNVEV (reference sequence). The ends were cut back, 8 bases at V and 6 bases at J, with 14 bases in the middle. This CDR3 spans 14 amino acids.